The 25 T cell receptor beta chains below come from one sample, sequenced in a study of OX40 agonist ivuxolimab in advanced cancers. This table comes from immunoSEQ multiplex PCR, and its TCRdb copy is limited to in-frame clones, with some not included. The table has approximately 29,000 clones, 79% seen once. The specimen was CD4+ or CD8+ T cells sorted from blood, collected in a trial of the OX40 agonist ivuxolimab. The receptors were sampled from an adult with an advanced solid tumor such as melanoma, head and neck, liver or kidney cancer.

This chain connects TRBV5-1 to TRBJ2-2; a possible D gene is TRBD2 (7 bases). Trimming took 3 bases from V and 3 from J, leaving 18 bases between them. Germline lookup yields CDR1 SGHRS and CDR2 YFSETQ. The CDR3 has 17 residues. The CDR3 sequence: CASSWTRGSEHTGELFF. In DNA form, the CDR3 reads TGCGCCAGCAGCTGGACTAGGGGGAGTGAGCACACCGGGGAGCTGTTTTTT.

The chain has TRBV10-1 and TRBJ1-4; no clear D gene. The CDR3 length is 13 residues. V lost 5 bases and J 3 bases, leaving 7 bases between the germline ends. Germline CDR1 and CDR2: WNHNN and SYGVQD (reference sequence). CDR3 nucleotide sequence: TGCGCCAGCAGTTACGGCTCTAATGAAAAACTGTTTTTT. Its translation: CASSYGSNEKLFF.

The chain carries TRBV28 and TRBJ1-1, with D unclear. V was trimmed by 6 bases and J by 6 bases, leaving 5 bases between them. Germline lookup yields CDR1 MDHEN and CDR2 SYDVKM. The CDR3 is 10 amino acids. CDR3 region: CASRDAEAFF. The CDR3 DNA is TGTGCCAGCAGGGACGCTGAAGCTTTCTTT.

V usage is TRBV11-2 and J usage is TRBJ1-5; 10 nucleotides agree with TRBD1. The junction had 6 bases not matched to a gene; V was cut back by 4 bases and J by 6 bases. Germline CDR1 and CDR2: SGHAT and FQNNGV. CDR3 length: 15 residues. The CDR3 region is CASSYDRGLGQPQHF. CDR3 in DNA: TGTGCCAGCAGCTACGACAGGGGGCTAGGTCAGCCCCAGCATTTT.

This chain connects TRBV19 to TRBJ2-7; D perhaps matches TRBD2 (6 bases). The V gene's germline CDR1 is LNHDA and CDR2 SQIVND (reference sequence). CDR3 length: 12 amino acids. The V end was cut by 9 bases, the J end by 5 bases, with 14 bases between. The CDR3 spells CASRGWRDEQYF. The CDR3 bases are TGTGCCAGCCGGGGGTGGCGGGACGAGCAGTACTTC.

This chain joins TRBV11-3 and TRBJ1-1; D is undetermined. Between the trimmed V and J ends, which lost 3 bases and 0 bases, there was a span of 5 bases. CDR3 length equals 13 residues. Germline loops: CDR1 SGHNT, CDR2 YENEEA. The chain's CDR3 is CASSFSVNTEAFF. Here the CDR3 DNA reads TGTGCCAGCAGCTTTTCGGTGAACACTGAAGCTTTCTTT.

The CDR3 region has the DNA TGTGCCATAGGGGGCTCCTACGAGCAGTACTTC. It yields the protein CAIGGSYEQYF. This chain connects TRBV10-3 to TRBJ2-7; D might be TRBD1 (6 bases). The V end lost 9 bases, the J end lost 0 bases, and 6 bases lay between the germline ends. The germline CDR1 and CDR2 sequences are ENHRY and SYGVKD. There are 11 residues in the CDR3.

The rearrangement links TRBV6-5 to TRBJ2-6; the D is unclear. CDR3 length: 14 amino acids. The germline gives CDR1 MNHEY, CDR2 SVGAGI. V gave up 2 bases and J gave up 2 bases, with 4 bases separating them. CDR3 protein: CASSYDAGANVLTF. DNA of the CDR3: TGTGCCAGCAGTTACGACGCTGGGGCCAACGTCCTGACTTTC.

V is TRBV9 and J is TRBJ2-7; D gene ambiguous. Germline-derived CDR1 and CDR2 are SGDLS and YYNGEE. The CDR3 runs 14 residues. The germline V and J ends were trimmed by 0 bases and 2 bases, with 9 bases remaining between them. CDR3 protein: CASSVANSPYEQYF. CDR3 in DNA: TGTGCCAGCAGCGTAGCGAACAGCCCCTACGAGCAGTACTTC.

CDR3 amino acids: CASSYTGTNTEAFF. DNA of the CDR3: TGTGCCAGCAGTTATACAGGGACGAACACTGAAGCTTTCTTT. The chain is built from TRBV6-5 and TRBJ1-1, with D perhaps matching TRBD1 (6 bases). There are 14 residues in the CDR3. Trimming removed 3 bases at V and 1 base at J, with 9 bases between. CDR1 and CDR2 (germline): MNHEY, SVGAGI.

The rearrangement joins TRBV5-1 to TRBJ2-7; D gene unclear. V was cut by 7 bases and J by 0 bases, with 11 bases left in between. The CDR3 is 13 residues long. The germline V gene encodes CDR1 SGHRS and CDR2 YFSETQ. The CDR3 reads CASLNPSSYEQYF. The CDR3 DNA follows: TGCGCCAGCTTAAACCCGAGCTCCTACGAGCAGTACTTC.

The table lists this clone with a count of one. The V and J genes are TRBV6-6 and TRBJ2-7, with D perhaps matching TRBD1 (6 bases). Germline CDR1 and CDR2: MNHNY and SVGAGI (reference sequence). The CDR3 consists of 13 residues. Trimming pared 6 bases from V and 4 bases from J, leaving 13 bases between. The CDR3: CASSLGQLYEQYF. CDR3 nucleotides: TGTGCCAGCAGCCTCGGACAGCTGTACGAGCAGTACTTC.

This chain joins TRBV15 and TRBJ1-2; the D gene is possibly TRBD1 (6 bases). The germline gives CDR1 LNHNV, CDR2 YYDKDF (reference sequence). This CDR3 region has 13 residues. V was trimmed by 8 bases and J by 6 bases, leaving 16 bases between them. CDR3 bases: TGTGCCACCCGTCAGGGGCTGGGGAATGGCTACACCTTC. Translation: CATRQGLGNGYTF.

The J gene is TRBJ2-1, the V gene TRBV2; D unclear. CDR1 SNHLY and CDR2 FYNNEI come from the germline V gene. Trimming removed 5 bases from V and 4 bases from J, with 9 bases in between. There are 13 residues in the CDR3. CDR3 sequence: CASSWGNYNEQFF. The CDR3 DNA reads TGTGCCAGCAGTTGGGGAAATTACAATGAGCAGTTCTTC.

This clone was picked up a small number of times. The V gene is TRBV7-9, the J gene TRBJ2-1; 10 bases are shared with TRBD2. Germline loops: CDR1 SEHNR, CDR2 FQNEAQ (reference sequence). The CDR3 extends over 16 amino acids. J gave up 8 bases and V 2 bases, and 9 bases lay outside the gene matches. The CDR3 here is CASSLWTSGGADEQFF. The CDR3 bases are TGTGCCAGCAGCTTATGGACCAGCGGGGGGGCGGATGAGCAGTTCTTC.

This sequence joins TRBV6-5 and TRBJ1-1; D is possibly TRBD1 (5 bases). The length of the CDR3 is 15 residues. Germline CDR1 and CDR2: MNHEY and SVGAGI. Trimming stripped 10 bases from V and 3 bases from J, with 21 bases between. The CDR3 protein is CATNPVRDSYTEAFF. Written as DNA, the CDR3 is TGTGCCACTAATCCGGTGAGGGACTCTTACACTGAAGCTTTCTTT.

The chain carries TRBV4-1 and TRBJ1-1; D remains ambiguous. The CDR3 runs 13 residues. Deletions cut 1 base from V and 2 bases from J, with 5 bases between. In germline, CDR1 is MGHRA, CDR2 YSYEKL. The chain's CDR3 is CASSQVVNTEAFF. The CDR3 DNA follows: TGCGCCAGCAGCCAAGTGGTCAACACTGAAGCTTTCTTT.

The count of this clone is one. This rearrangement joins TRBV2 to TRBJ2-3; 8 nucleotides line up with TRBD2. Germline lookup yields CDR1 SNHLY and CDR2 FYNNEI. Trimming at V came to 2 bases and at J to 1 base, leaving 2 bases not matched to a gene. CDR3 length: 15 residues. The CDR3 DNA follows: TGTGCCAGCAGTGAACGGCGGGGGGGCACAGATACGCAGTATTTT. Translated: CASSERRGGTDTQYF.

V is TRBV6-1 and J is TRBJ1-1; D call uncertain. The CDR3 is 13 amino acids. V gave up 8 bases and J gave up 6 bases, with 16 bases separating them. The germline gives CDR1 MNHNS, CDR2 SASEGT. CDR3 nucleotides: TGTGCCAGCCAGCCGTGGGGAATCGCTGAAGCTTTCTTT. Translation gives CASQPWGIAEAFF.

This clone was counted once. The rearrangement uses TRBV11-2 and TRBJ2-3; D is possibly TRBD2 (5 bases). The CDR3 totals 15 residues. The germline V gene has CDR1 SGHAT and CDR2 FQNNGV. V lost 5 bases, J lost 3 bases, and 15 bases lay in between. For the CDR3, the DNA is TGTGCCAGCAGCCCATCGGGGATAGAAACAGATACGCAGTATTTT. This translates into CASSPSGIETDTQYF.

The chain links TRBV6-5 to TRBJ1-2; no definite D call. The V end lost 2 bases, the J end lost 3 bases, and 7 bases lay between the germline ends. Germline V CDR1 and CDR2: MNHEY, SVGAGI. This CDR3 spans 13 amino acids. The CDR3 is CASSYGSYYGYTF. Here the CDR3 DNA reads TGTGCCAGCAGTTACGGGTCGTACTATGGCTACACCTTC.

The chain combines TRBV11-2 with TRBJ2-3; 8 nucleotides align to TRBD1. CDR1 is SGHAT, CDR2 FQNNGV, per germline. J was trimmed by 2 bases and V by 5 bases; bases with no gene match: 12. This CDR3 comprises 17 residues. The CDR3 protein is CASSPNHGTGSTDTQYF. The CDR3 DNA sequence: TGTGCCAGCAGCCCCAATCACGGGACAGGTTCCACAGATACGCAGTATTTT.

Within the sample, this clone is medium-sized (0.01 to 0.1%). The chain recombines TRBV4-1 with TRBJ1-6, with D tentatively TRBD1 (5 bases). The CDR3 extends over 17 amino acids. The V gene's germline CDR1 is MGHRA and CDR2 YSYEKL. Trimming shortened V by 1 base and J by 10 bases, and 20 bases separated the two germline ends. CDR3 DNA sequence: TGCGCCAGCAGCCAAGTGGATATGGGGGGAATTGGGTCACCCCTCCACTTT. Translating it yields CASSQVDMGGIGSPLHF.

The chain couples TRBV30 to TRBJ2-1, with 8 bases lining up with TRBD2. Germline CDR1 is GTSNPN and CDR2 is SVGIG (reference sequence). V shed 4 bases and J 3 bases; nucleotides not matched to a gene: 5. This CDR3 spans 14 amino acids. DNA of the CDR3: TGTGCCTGGACTAGCGGGCTTGGCTACAATGAGCAGTTCTTC. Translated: CAWTSGLGYNEQFF.

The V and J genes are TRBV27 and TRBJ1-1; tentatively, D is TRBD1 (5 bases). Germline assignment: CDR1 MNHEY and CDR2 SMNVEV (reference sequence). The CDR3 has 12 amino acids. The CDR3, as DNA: TGTGTTTCCCTTTGGAGGGGCACTGAAGCTTTCTTT. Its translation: CVSLWRGTEAFF.